This entry concerns a single T cell receptor (beta chain). The sample originates from a study of blood T cell repertoires in COVID-19. Generated by immunoSEQ multiplex PCR, the TCRdb table keeps only in-frame clones and is missing some. The sample holds 110,000 or so clones, about 74% seen once. CDR1 and CDR2 from the germline V gene are GTSNPN and SVGIG (reference sequence). Trimming shortened V by 1 base and J by 1 base, and 16 bases separated the two germline ends. The CDR3 totals 17 residues. The specimen sequenced was peripheral blood. The TCR originated in a human donor in a cohort sampled during active COVID-19. V gene TRBV30 combines with J gene TRBJ1-4, with a possible D match to TRBD1 (5 bases). CDR3 DNA sequence: TGTGCCTGGAGTGCCCCCTGGGGGGAGGTAACTAATGAAAAACTGTTTTTT. It encodes CAWSAPWGEVTNEKLFF.